One sample yielded the 5 T cell receptor beta chains listed below, sequenced in a study of regulatory T cells in long-lasting Graves disease. Through Arm-PCR of CDR3 regions and iRepertoire HTBI primers, TCR beta libraries were built. MiXCR was run by TCRdb on the multiplex PCR reads, yielding one entry per CDR3 protein. The table records 500,000 or so distinct CDR3 sequences, approximately 16% of them present only once. Time point here: newly diagnosed GD, antithyroid drugs for less than 3 months. There was RNA extracted from PBMCs, and the TCR library was made from it. The sample was also reused in another study, on T cells in Graves' hyperthyroidism and ophthalmopathy.

The material sequenced was peripheral blood mononuclear cells (PBMCs), taken at new diagnosis, from a patient treated with antithyroid drugs. Receptors originate from a woman aged 35-65 years with Graves disease.

This clonotype appeared many times. The rearrangement uses TRBV3-1 and TRBJ2-3, with D perhaps matching TRBD2 (5 bases). The germline V and J ends were trimmed by 4 bases and 2 bases, with 13 bases remaining between them. The CDR3 is made up of 15 amino acids. Germline values: CDR1 LGHDT, CDR2 YNNKEL (reference sequence). CDR3 in DNA: TGTGCCAGCAGCCCCCTAGCAACCGACACAGATACGCAGTATTTT. Its protein is CASSPLATDTDTQYF.

This clonotype was observed at least ten times. The gene calls are TRBV3-1 and TRBJ1-2, with D maybe TRBD1 (6 bases). V was cut by 4 bases and J by 3 bases, with 15 bases left in between. The CDR3 sequence is 15 residues long. Germline loops: CDR1 LGHDT, CDR2 YNNKEL (reference sequence). The chain's CDR3 is CASSPAQGSDYGYTF. The CDR3 DNA reads TGTGCCAGCAGCCCCGCACAGGGATCGGACTATGGCTACACCTTC. Full variable domain (missing parts from reference TRBV3-1 and TRBJ1-2): DTAVSQTPKYLVTQMGNDKSIKCEQNLGHDTMYWYKQDSKKFLKIMFSYNNKELIINETVPNRFSPKSPDKAHLNLHINSLELGDSAVYFCASSPAQGSDYGYTFGSGTRLTVV.

This clonotype was detected only a few times. Its ends do not fully match the called genes, so a read error is possible. J is TRBJ2-7 and V is TRBV7-2; TRBD1 matches 10 bases. The CDR3 consists of 15 residues. Looked up from germline, CDR1 is SGHTA and CDR2 is FQGNSA. CDR3 loop: CASSNRDRGSHEQYF. CDR3 nucleotides: TGTGCCAGCAGCAACCGGGACAGGGGCTCCCACGAGCAGTACTTC.

Many counts were recorded for this clonotype. The V call is TRBV11-2, the J call TRBJ1-2; D might be TRBD1 (5 bases). This CDR3 region has 13 residues. Trimming took 5 bases from V and 5 from J, leaving 12 bases between them. Germline CDR1 reads SGHAT; CDR2 reads FQNNGV. This chain's CDR3 is CASSVGTEYGYTF. The CDR3 DNA reads TGTGCCAGCAGCGTCGGGACGGAGTATGGCTACACCTTC.

In its sample, this clonotype was seen a few times. The chain is built from TRBV6-1 and TRBJ2-7; tentatively, D is TRBD1 (6 bases). This CDR3 comprises 13 residues. The germline CDR1 and CDR2 sequences are MNHNS and SASEGT. V was cut by 8 bases and J by 4 bases, with 15 bases left in between. The DNA of the CDR3 is TGTGCCAGCGTAAAAACTCAGGGGTACGAGCAGTACTTC. This encodes CASVKTQGYEQYF.